This T cell receptor (beta chain) was observed in a study of T-cell memory formation after mild COVID-19. Study conclusions and caveats: Cross-reactive memory seemingly joined, as some responding clones were found in pre-infection memory.

CDR1 SSHAT and CDR2 FNYEAQ come from the germline V gene (reference sequence). This CDR3 contains 13 residues. TCRdb reanalysed the 5' RACE reads using MiXCR and keeps one entry per CDR3 protein. Of about 400,000 distinct CDR3 sequences in the sample, approximately 14% were seen once. This clonotype was found many times. Antigen specificity is unknown. A junction boundary mismatches the germline segment, possibly from a read error. Input material: PBMCs or a T cell subset sorted from them (not recorded which). The chain couples TRBV7-7 to TRBJ2-5; D gene ambiguous. The sequence was collected from a man aged 18 to 35 who had mild COVID-19 (a few samples of this study predate the infection). Cell type and time point are not known. The CDR3 DNA reads as TGTGCTAGCAGCTTTTCTTTAGGGGAGACCCAGTACTTC. Residues: CASSFSLGETQYF. Filled out from reference TRBV7-7 and TRBJ2-5, the complete variable domain reads GAGVSQSPRYKVTKRGQDVTLRCDPISSHATLYWYQQALGQGPEFLTYFNYEAQPDKSGLPSDRFSAERPEGSISTLTIQRTEQRDSAMYRCASSFSLGETQYFGPGTRLLVL.